This T cell receptor beta chain originates from a study of OX40 agonist ivuxolimab in advanced cancers. Produced via immunoSEQ multiplex PCR; TCRdb's table is partial and in-frame only. The sample has 45,000 to 70,000 clones, 80% to 90% seen once. This clone was observed once. The receptor was derived from an adult with an advanced solid tumor such as melanoma, head and neck, liver or kidney cancer. The material was CD4+ or CD8+ T cells sorted from blood, obtained in a trial of the OX40 agonist ivuxolimab.

CDR3 DNA: TGTGCCAGCTCACCTAGGGCAGATGAGACCCAGTACTTC. The encoded protein is CASSPRADETQYF. The rearrangement links TRBV18 to TRBJ2-5; D gene uncertain. The germline V gene has CDR1 KGHSH and CDR2 LQKENI. Deletions cut 3 bases from V and 5 bases from J, with 10 bases between. The CDR3 runs to 13 residues.